This T cell receptor (beta chain) was obtained from a study of cytomegalovirus exposure and HLA in healthy donors. Overall study results and limits: Immune exposure information comprised only CMV serostatus. Analysis was performed later, and it showed HLA-associated TCR beta chains to be more clonally expanded than equally common others.

On this clone itself: Its matching antigen is unknown.

J lost 5 bases, V lost 6 bases, and 9 bases had no gene match. Germline assignment: CDR1 LNHDA and CDR2 SQIVND (reference sequence). The CDR3 is made up of 14 amino acids. PCR was performed using 60 Vbeta and 13 Jbeta primers. Using immunoSEQ multiplex PCR, the repertoire was profiled, and TCRdb retains in-frame clones only, with some absent. The repertoire holds some 210,000 clones, over 80% seen once, with roughly 10% in the top ten. This clonotype was obtained from a woman between 50 and 59 years old in good health and CMV-seropositive. Material for sequencing was PBMCs. The chain joins TRBV19 to TRBJ1-2; 7 nucleotides agree with TRBD1. CDR3 nucleotides: TGTGCCAGTAGCCCCTCGGGACAGAGATATGGCTACACCTTC. This sequence encodes CASSPSGQRYGYTF.